The clone carrying this TCR beta chain has only one observation. Antigen: not known. This sample was taken from a study of cytomegalovirus exposure and HLA in healthy donors. In the study overall: Out of fewer than 400 genotyped donors, roughly 78% belonged to the Caucasian-associated ancestry cluster.

Broader study findings: Across donors, presence/absence analyses took sequencing depth to be roughly uniform.

CDR3 size: 15 residues. Looked up from germline, CDR1 is SGHDT and CDR2 is YYEEEE. V dropped 0 bases and J dropped 5; count of bases not matched to a gene: 4. In the PCR, 60 Vbeta and 13 Jbeta primers were used. TCRdb keeps only in-frame clones here, not all; method: immunoSEQ multiplex PCR. This sample carries over 150,000 clones, roughly 71% of them seen once, and the ten largest clones take roughly 7.4%. J is TRBJ1-4 and V is TRBV5-6, with 7 bases fitting TRBD1. The source of this sequence is a male donor in good health and CMV-seropositive. Sequenced material: PBMCs. DNA for the CDR3: TGTGCCAGCAGCTTGGCCGGGACAGTCAATGAAAAACTGTTTTTT. It translates to CASSLAGTVNEKLFF.